These T cell receptor beta chains were read from a single sample in a study of blood T cell repertoires in COVID-19. Some clones are missing from TCRdb's copy, which holds only in-frame ones; the method was immunoSEQ multiplex PCR. The profile covers 300,000 or so clones, with about 85% appearing a single time and around 6% taken by the ten largest. Specimen: PBMCs or T cells enriched from blood (not recorded which). These TCRs come from a woman younger than 45 who had recovered from COVID-19. Both conserved end residues are part of each CDR3. D genes are given only for firm matches. Rows give clone size only sometimes, using once, few, many, or a class for an expanded clone.

CDR3 protein	CDR3 DNA	clone size	J gene	V gene	D gene
CASSPFRGGNQPQHF	TGTGCCAGCAGCCCTTTTCGGGGAGGCAATCAGCCCCAGCATTTT	-	TRBJ1-5	TRBV6-2/TRBV6-3	-
CAISEWPNTEAFF	TGTGCCATCAGTGAGTGGCCGAACACTGAAGCTTTCTTT	-	TRBJ1-1	TRBV10-3	-
CSVGGLGGYTF	TGCAGCGTGGGGGGTCTGGGTGGCTACACCTTC	few	TRBJ1-2	TRBV29-1	-
CASSLRQDVTEAFF	TGTGCCAGCAGCTTACGACAAGATGTCACTGAAGCTTTCTTT	-	TRBJ1-1	TRBV7-9	-
CASTIARRSYEQYF	TGTGCCAGCACCATAGCGCGACGCTCCTACGAGCAGTACTTC	-	TRBJ2-7	TRBV28	-
CASSLGTGSYEQYF	TGTGCCAGCAGCTTAGGGACAGGTTCCTACGAGCAGTACTTC	-	TRBJ2-7	TRBV11-2	TRBD1
CSVTGVKSNTEAFF	TGCAGCGTGACAGGGGTCAAGTCGAACACTGAAGCTTTCTTT	-	TRBJ1-1	TRBV29-1	TRBD1
CASSLGTGPGYTF	TGTGCCAGCAGCCTCGGGACAGGGCCTGGCTACACCTTC	-	TRBJ1-2	TRBV6-5	TRBD1
CASSLPMGRQETQYF	TGTGCCAGCAGTCTCCCCATGGGGAGGCAAGAGACCCAGTACTTC	-	TRBJ2-5	TRBV6-2/TRBV6-3	-
CASSQGALSSTDTQYF	TGTGCCAGCAGCCAAGGGGCTCTTTCTAGCACAGATACGCAGTATTTT	-	TRBJ2-3	TRBV3-1/TRBV3-2	-
CASSPKALGQSNYGYTF	TGTGCCAGCTCACCGAAGGCTTTGGGACAATCTAACTATGGCTACACCTTC	-	TRBJ1-2	TRBV18	-
CASSYTGGVETQYF	TGTGCCAGCAGTTACACGGGGGGGGTAGAGACCCAGTACTTC	-	TRBJ2-5	TRBV6-5	TRBD2
CASSHPGGSGTF	TGTGCCAGCAGCCATCCAGGGGGTTCAGGGACCTTC	-	TRBJ1-2	TRBV7-2	TRBD1
CASSHSGTSQFF	TGTGCCAGCAGCCACTCCGGGACTAGCCAGTTCTTC	-	TRBJ2-1	TRBV3-1/TRBV3-2	TRBD2
CASSTILTGGTKAFF	TGTGCCAGTAGTACGATCTTAACAGGGGGTACGAAAGCTTTCTTT	-	TRBJ1-1	TRBV19	TRBD1
CASSDTSTDTQYF	TGTGCCAGTAGTGATACTAGCACAGATACGCAGTATTTT	-	TRBJ2-3	TRBV19	-
CASSQRGADEQYF	TGTGCCAGCAGCCAACGGGGGGCCGACGAGCAGTACTTC	-	TRBJ2-7	TRBV4-2	-
CASSPRGAFNEQFF	TGTGCCAGCAGCCCCCGGGGAGCGTTCAATGAGCAGTTCTTC	-	TRBJ2-1	TRBV3-1/TRBV3-2	-
CASTLRGGPQDTQYF	TGTGCCAGCACTCTCCGGGGGGGGCCCCAGGATACGCAGTATTTT	few	TRBJ2-3	TRBV28	TRBD2
CASSIRRRGDPDTQYF	TGTGCCAGTAGTATACGTCGGCGGGGGGACCCAGATACGCAGTATTTT	-	TRBJ2-3	TRBV19	TRBD2
CAWSVRGDYGYTF	TGTGCCTGGAGTGTACGGGGGGACTATGGCTACACCTTC	-	TRBJ1-2	TRBV30	-
CASSLFRNTGELFF	TGTGCCAGCAGTTTATTCCGGAACACCGGGGAGCTGTTTTTT	-	TRBJ2-2	TRBV27	-
CASSLRWRGGTDTQYF	TGCGCCAGCAGCTTGAGATGGCGGGGGGGCACAGATACGCAGTATTTT	once	TRBJ2-3	TRBV5-1	TRBD2
CASSRQTVSYEQYF	TGTGCCAGCAGCCGGCAAACAGTTTCCTACGAGCAGTACTTC	-	TRBJ2-7	TRBV14	-
CASSQDISGGISYEQYF	TGTGCCAGCAGCCAAGATATCAGCGGGGGGATCTCCTACGAGCAGTACTTC	-	TRBJ2-7	TRBV4-2	TRBD2
CASTGRQGGNQPQHF	TGTGCCAGCACTGGACGGCAGGGTGGCAATCAGCCCCAGCATTTT	once	TRBJ1-5	TRBV2	-
CASSSPSGTANYGYTF	TGTGCCAGTAGTTCCCCCTCCGGGACAGCTAACTATGGCTACACCTTC	-	TRBJ1-2	TRBV19	TRBD1
CASTLNTEAFF	TGTGCCAGCACCTTGAACACTGAAGCTTTCTTT	-	TRBJ1-1	TRBV25-1	-
CAISEVLGNTEAFF	TGTGCCATCAGTGAGGTCCTAGGGAACACTGAAGCTTTCTTT	once	TRBJ1-1	TRBV10-3	-
CASSQESGVGYGYTF	TGCGCCAGCAGCCAAGAGAGCGGGGTTGGCTATGGCTACACCTTC	-	TRBJ1-2	TRBV4-1	-
CASSFPTGGAMNTEAFF	TGTGCCAGCAGCTTCCCGACAGGGGGCGCGATGAACACTGAAGCTTTCTTT	-	TRBJ1-1	TRBV7-8	TRBD1
CASEQGTEAFF	TGTGCCAGTGAACAGGGAACTGAAGCTTTCTTT	-	TRBJ1-1	TRBV19	-
CASSPSSWEYNYGYTF	TGCGCCAGCAGCCCATCCTCGTGGGAGTATAACTATGGCTACACCTTC	-	TRBJ1-2	TRBV4-1	-
CATSELDPTDYSNQPQHF	TGTGCCACCAGTGAGTTAGATCCTACAGATTATAGCAATCAGCCCCAGCATTTT	-	TRBJ1-5	TRBV24-1	-
CASLSGAGTEAFF	TGCGCCAGCCTCTCCGGGGCGGGGACTGAAGCTTTCTTT	-	TRBJ1-1	TRBV5-1	-
CASSPTTGGYGYTF	TGTGCCAGCAGCCCAACGACAGGGGGCTATGGCTACACCTTC	-	TRBJ1-2	TRBV9	TRBD1
CASTSYGYTF	TGTGCCAGCACTAGCTATGGCTACACCTTC	few	TRBJ1-2	TRBV5-8	-
CASSGATGQINEKLFF	TGCGCCAGCAGCGGCGCGACGGGACAGATAAATGAAAAACTGTTTTTT	-	TRBJ1-4	TRBV5-1	TRBD1
CATGGGANYGYTF	TGTGCCACCGGAGGGGGGGCTAACTATGGCTACACCTTC	-	TRBJ1-2	TRBV2	-
CASSLSRAGGSNQPQHF	TGTGCCAGCAGTTTATCGAGGGCAGGGGGAAGCAATCAGCCCCAGCATTTT	-	TRBJ1-5	TRBV27	TRBD1
CASSPRTAGGIETQYF	TGTGCCAGCAGCCCCCGAACCGCGGGGGGCATCGAGACCCAGTACTTC	-	TRBJ2-5	TRBV9	TRBD2
CASFQNMNTEAFF	TGTGCCAGCTTCCAAAACATGAACACTGAAGCTTTCTTT	-	TRBJ1-1	TRBV18	-
CASSVPGQGNTEAFF	TGTGCCAGCAGTGTACCGGGACAGGGGAACACTGAAGCTTTCTTT	-	TRBJ1-1	TRBV27	TRBD1
CASAGGGFNQPQHF	TGTGCCAGCGCCGGGGGGGGCTTCAATCAGCCCCAGCATTTT	-	TRBJ1-5	TRBV28	-
CASSPRQGAMDTQYF	TGTGCCAGCAGCCCGAGACAGGGGGCCATGGATACGCAGTATTTT	-	TRBJ2-3	TRBV3-1/TRBV3-2	TRBD1
CASSQATGTGDYGYTF	TGTGCCAGCAGCCAAGCTACCGGGACAGGGGACTATGGCTACACCTTC	-	TRBJ1-2	TRBV4-2	TRBD1
CASSDMGAEAFF	TGTGCCAGCAGCGACATGGGTGCTGAAGCTTTCTTT	few	TRBJ1-1	TRBV5-4	-
CASSPGTGGRYGYTF	TGTGCCAGCAGCCCTGGGACAGGGGGACGGTATGGCTACACCTTC	few	TRBJ1-2	TRBV7-9	TRBD1
CAIRDRVNTGELFF	TGTGCCATCAGGGACAGGGTTAACACCGGGGAGCTGTTTTTT	-	TRBJ2-2	TRBV10-3	TRBD1
CASSTTTGSVSGYTF	TGTGCCAGTAGTACCACGACAGGATCCGTATCCGGCTACACCTTC	once	TRBJ1-2	TRBV19	-
CASSIGQNIQYF	TGTGCCAGTAGTATAGGGCAAAACATTCAGTACTTC	-	TRBJ2-4	TRBV19	-
CSASHGRGQPQHF	TGCAGTGCTAGTCACGGAAGGGGGCAGCCCCAGCATTTT	-	TRBJ1-5	TRBV20-1	-
CASSPTLGQGRNGYTF	TGTGCCAGCAGCCCCACGCTCGGACAGGGACGAAATGGCTACACCTTC	-	TRBJ1-2	TRBV5-6	TRBD1
CASSLGNRIMNTEAFF	TGTGCCAGCAGCTTAGGGAACAGAATCATGAACACTGAAGCTTTCTTT	-	TRBJ1-1	TRBV7-2	-
CASSFDRGIINTGELFF	TGTGCCAGCAGCTTCGACAGGGGGATCATAAACACCGGGGAGCTGTTTTTT	-	TRBJ2-2	TRBV5-4	TRBD1